This T cell receptor beta chain was obtained from a study of memory CD4+ T cells and cytomegalovirus serostatus. Overall study context: This sample comes from healthy Belgian adults, eight to ten CMV seropositive, around 26 seronegative.

Per germline, CDR1 MNHEY and CDR2 SMNVEV (reference sequence). V was clipped by 6 bases and J by 6 bases, with 18 bases between them. The CDR3 is made up of 15 amino acids. Profiling relied on immunoSEQ multiplex PCR, and the TCRdb table lists in-frame clones only, not all of them. The table has 25,000 to 35,000 clones, about 80% seen once. The sort gate was single viable CD3+CD4+CD8-CD45RO+ cells for memory CD4+ T cells. The receptor comes from an adult in good health and CMV-seronegative. Some clones in this sample may be carry-over from other donors' samples. Sequenced: memory CD4+ T cells from blood. The genes are TRBV27 and TRBJ1-5; a weak D match, TRBD1 (5 bases). The DNA of the CDR3 is TGTGCCAGCAGCCCCGGGACCACCAAGGGTCAGCCCCAGCATTTT. It is translated as CASSPGTTKGQPQHF.